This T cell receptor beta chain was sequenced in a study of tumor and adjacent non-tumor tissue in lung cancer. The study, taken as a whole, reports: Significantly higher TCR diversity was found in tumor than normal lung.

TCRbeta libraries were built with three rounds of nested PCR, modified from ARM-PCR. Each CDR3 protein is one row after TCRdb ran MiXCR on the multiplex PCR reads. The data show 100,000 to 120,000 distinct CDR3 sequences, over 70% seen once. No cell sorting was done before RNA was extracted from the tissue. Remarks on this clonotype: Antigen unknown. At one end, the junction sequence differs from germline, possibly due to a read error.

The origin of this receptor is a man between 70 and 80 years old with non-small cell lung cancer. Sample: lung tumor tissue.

In DNA, the CDR3 is TGTGCCTGCAGCTTAGCCCAGGGGGCCGGCCAGACCCAGCATTTT. As protein: CACSLAQGAGQTQHF. This sequence joins TRBV7-8 and TRBJ1-5, with 8 bases matching TRBD1. The length of the CDR3 is 15 residues. Germline V gene sequence: CDR1 SGHVS, CDR2 FQNEAQ.